Presented here are 11 T cell receptor beta chains from one specimen sequenced in a study of spatial heterogeneity in lung cancer. MiXCR was run by TCRdb on the 5' RACE reads, yielding one entry per CDR3 protein. The sample has around 27,000 distinct CDR3 sequences, 5% to 6% seen once. Time point indicated: blood at routine non-recurrence follow-up after resection. Material: PBMCs, obtained at follow-up. The origin of the receptors is a female donor with early-stage non-small cell lung cancer.

This clonotype appeared many times. The chain recombines TRBV28 with TRBJ2-4, with unresolved D. CDR3 size: 15 residues. The germline V and J ends were trimmed by 7 bases and 0 bases, with 13 bases remaining between them. Germline lookup yields CDR1 MDHEN and CDR2 SYDVKM. The CDR3 loop reads CASTAPRIAKNIQYF. DNA for the CDR3: TGTGCCAGCACCGCACCACGGATAGCCAAAAACATTCAGTACTTC.

This clonotype was seen ten or more times. The V gene is TRBV6-5, the J gene TRBJ2-1; D remains unclear. V was pared by 4 bases and J by 9 bases, with 10 bases between. The CDR3 is 12 residues long. Per the germline V gene, CDR1 is MNHEY and CDR2 is SVGAGI. The CDR3 DNA sequence: TGTGCCAGCAGTTCATTACTCGGTGAGCAGTTCTTC. This encodes CASSSLLGEQFF.

This clonotype was counted many times. This chain uses TRBV7-2 with TRBJ2-4, with D maybe TRBD2 (6 bases). V lost 4 bases and J lost 0, with 10 bases in between. Germline lookup yields CDR1 SGHTA and CDR2 FQGNSA. The CDR3 is made up of 15 amino acids. The CDR3 region is CASSSGSTAKNIQYF. The CDR3 DNA is TGTGCCAGCAGCTCCGGGAGCACAGCCAAAAACATTCAGTACTTC.

This clonotype was observed many times. The V and J genes are TRBV9 and TRBJ2-5, with TRBD2 matching 11 bases. V dropped 4 bases and J dropped 1; count of bases not matched to a gene: 6. The CDR3 has 16 residues. Germline lookup yields CDR1 SGDLS and CDR2 YYNGEE. The DNA for the CDR3 is TGTGCCAGCAGCTCTAGCCTAGCGGGGGGCCAAGAGACCCAGTACTTC. The encoded protein is CASSSSLAGGQETQYF.

This clonotype was detected many times. The chain is built from TRBV7-2 and TRBJ2-3, with 8 bases aligning to TRBD1. CDR1 and CDR2 from the germline V gene are SGHTA and FQGNSA. The V segment lost 4 bases and the J segment 0 bases; nucleotides outside the gene matches: 3. This CDR3 has 15 residues. For the CDR3, the DNA is TGTGCCAGCAGCTCCGGACAGGGCAGCACAGATACGCAGTATTTT. Translated: CASSSGQGSTDTQYF.

This clonotype was observed a few times. The rearrangement joins TRBV11-2 to TRBJ2-3; the match to TRBD2 covers 8 bases. This CDR3 comprises 16 residues. Per the germline V gene, CDR1 is SGHAT and CDR2 is FQNNGV. V lost 5 bases and J lost 4; bases outside the gene matches: 11. DNA of the CDR3: TGTGCCAGCAGCCAGAGGGGGACTAGGGTGGCAGATACGCAGTATTTT. Its translation is CASSQRGTRVADTQYF.

This clonotype was seen ten or more times. This chain joins TRBV9 and TRBJ2-2, with D tentatively TRBD2 (6 bases). Germline CDR1 reads SGDLS; CDR2 reads YYNGEE. The CDR3 contains 14 residues. The V gene lost 5 bases and the J gene lost 2 bases, with 10 bases spanning the gap. CDR3 in amino acids: CASSAGRNTGELFF. CDR3 DNA: TGTGCCAGCAGTGCGGGGAGAAACACCGGGGAGCTGTTTTTT.

A few counts support this clonotype. V is TRBV19 and J is TRBJ1-1; 8 bases line up with TRBD1. Trimming cost V 3 bases and J 6 bases; bases outside gene matches: 6. This CDR3 region has 14 residues. The germline gives CDR1 LNHDA, CDR2 SQIVND (reference sequence). CDR3 coding DNA: TGTGCCAGTAGTATCGCCCAGGGGGCTGCTGAAGCTTTCTTT. Translating it yields CASSIAQGAAEAFF. The whole variable domain, remainder taken from reference TRBV19 and TRBJ1-1, is DGGITQSPKYLFRKEGQNVTLSCEQNLNHDAMYWYRQDPGQGLRLIYYSQIVNDFQKGDIAEGYSVSREKKESFPLTVTSAQKNPTAFYLCASSIAQGAAEAFFGQGTRLTVV.

This clonotype was seen only a few times. V is TRBV7-8 and J is TRBJ1-2; the D gene is possibly TRBD1 (5 bases). Germline CDR1 reads SGHVS; CDR2 reads FQNEAQ. Deletions cut 2 bases from V and 8 bases from J, with 18 bases between. This CDR3 contains 15 residues. The CDR3 region is CASSLSPGFGRGYTF. The CDR3 DNA is TGTGCCAGCAGCTTATCGCCAGGGTTTGGAAGAGGCTACACCTTC.

This sequence joins TRBV9 and TRBJ2-3; weak D call: TRBD2 (5 bases). Germline CDR1 SGDLS, CDR2 YYNGEE. V was clipped by 4 bases and J by 5 bases, with 11 bases between them. The CDR3 is 13 residues long. The CDR3 is CASSNPEEDTQYF. As DNA, the CDR3 is TGTGCCAGCAGCAATCCGGAGGAAGATACGCAGTATTTT.

This clonotype was recorded a few times. The chain joins TRBV12-3 or TRBV12-4 to TRBJ1-2; the D is unclear. Trimming cost V 3 bases and J 12 bases, with 11 bases left between them. The CDR3 sequence is 11 residues long. CDR3 sequence: CASSFPGTHTF. The CDR3 DNA is TGTGCCAGCAGTTTCCCAGGAACCCACACCTTC.